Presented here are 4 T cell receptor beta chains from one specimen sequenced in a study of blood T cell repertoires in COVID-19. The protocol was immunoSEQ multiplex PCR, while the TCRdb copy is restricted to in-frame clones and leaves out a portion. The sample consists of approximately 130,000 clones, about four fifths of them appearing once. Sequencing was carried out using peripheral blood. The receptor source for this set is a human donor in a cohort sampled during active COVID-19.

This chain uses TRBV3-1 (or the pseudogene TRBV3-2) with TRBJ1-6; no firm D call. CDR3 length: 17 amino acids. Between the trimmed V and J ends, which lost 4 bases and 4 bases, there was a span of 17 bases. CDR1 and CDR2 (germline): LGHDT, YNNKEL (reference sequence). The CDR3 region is CASSRGPAGKYNSPLHF. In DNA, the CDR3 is TGTGCCAGCAGCCGCGGGCCGGCGGGGAAATATAATTCACCCCTCCACTTT.

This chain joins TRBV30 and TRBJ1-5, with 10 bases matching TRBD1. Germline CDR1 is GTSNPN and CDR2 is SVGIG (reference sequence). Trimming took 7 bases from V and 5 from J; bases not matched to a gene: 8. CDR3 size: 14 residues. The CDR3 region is CASQTGGLDQPQHF. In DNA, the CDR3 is TGTGCCTCCCAGACAGGGGGCTTGGATCAGCCCCAGCATTTT.

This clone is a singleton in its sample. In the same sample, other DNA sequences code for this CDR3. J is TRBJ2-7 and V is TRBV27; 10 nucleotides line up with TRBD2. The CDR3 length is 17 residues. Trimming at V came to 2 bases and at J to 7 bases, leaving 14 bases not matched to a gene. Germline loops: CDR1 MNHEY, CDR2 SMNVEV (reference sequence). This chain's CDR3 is CASSLKFRAGGAGEQYF. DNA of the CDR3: TGTGCCAGCAGTTTAAAATTTCGAGCGGGGGGGGCCGGGGAGCAGTACTTC.

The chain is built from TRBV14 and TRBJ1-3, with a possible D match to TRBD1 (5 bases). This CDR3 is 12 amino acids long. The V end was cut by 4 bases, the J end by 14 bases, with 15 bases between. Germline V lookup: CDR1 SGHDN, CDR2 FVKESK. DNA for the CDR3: TGTGCCAGCAGCCTCGGACAAGCTACCGTATATTTT. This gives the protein CASSLGQATVYF.